What follows describes a single T cell receptor beta chain. In the source study's methods: Cell counts per sample came from amplifying reference gene primers. Only in-frame clones appear in the TCRdb table, and some are missing; sequencing was by immunoSEQ multiplex PCR. V, J and clone size are those of that table, while D and trimming were read from the DNA. This table holds over 120,000 clones, roughly four fifths found once. This specimen belongs to a study of blood T cell repertoires in COVID-19. Background on the study: Samples of COVID-19 (acute and convalescent) were obtained from the United States, Italy and Spain. Sources were T cells, B-cell-depleted T cells, or PBMCs; the material itself was cDNA or gDNA.

V was pared by 1 base and J by 4 bases, with 23 bases between. Germline V gene data show CDR1 as SGHVS and CDR2 as FNYEAQ. The CDR3 runs to 19 residues. The rearrangement joins TRBV7-6 to TRBJ1-3, with unresolved D. The TCR was taken from an elderly woman with active or convalescent COVID-19. Input material: peripheral blood. DNA for the CDR3: TGTGCCAGCAGCTTAGGTCCGAACACTAACTCGACCCGAGGAAACACCATATATTTT. As protein: CASSLGPNTNSTRGNTIYF.